The 26 T cell receptor beta chains reported below all come from one sample, sequenced in a study of cytomegalovirus exposure and HLA in healthy donors. Produced via immunoSEQ multiplex PCR; TCRdb's table is partial and in-frame only. The table records about 300,000 clones, 88% of them present only once. Sequencing was performed on PBMCs. The receptors were gathered from a woman between 18 and 29 years old in good health and CMV-seronegative.

J is TRBJ1-2 and V is TRBV4-3, with D perhaps TRBD1 (5 bases). Between the trimmed V and J ends, which lost 1 base and 4 bases, there was a span of 16 bases. This CDR3 is 16 amino acids long. From germline, CDR1 is LGHNA and CDR2 YSLEER. The CDR3, as DNA: TGCGCCAGCAGCCAAGTCCCCACGGGGGAACGCTATGGCTACACCTTC. The encoded protein is CASSQVPTGERYGYTF.

Of note for this clone: Germline and junction disagree at one end, which may indicate a read error. Other DNA sequences in the same sample also yield this CDR3. The chain is built from TRBV2 and TRBJ1-6; weak D call: TRBD1 (5 bases). Germline V gene lookup returns CDR1 SNHLY and CDR2 FYNNEI. The CDR3 runs to 14 residues. The chain's CDR3 is CASSEVRAPSPLHF. The DNA for the CDR3 is TGTGCCAGCAGTGAGGTCAGGGCCCCTTCACCTCTCCACTTT.

The rearrangement joins TRBV28 to TRBJ1-5, with unresolved D. V was pared by 10 bases and J by 5 bases, with 21 bases between. CDR1 and CDR2 from the germline V gene are MDHEN and SYDVKM. The CDR3 is made up of 15 amino acids. The CDR3 sequence is CATKAGLGTYQPQHF. The DNA for the CDR3 is TGTGCCACCAAGGCAGGCTTAGGTACGTATCAGCCCCAGCATTTT.

The chain is built from TRBV11-2 and TRBJ1-1; tentatively, D is TRBD1 (5 bases). In germline, CDR1 is SGHAT, CDR2 FQNNGV. The germline V and J ends were trimmed by 5 bases and 8 bases, with 18 bases remaining between them. This CDR3 has 14 amino acids. CDR3 coding DNA: TGTGCCAGCAGCCTAGCGTCAGGGTCGAGGGAAGCTTTCTTT. Protein: CASSLASGSREAFF.

The rearrangement uses TRBV15 and TRBJ2-7; D remains ambiguous. V was cut by 4 bases and J by 1 base, with 11 bases left in between. The CDR3 spans 14 residues. The germline V gene has CDR1 LNHNV and CDR2 YYDKDF (reference sequence). CDR3 in DNA: TGTGCCACCAGCAACAGTCTTGGGTCCTACGAGCAGTACTTC. This translates into CATSNSLGSYEQYF.

The CDR3 here is CAWKQNSPLHF. As DNA, the CDR3 is TGTGCCTGGAAACAGAATTCACCCCTCCACTTT. The chain is built from TRBV30 and TRBJ1-6; no definite D call. There are 11 residues in the CDR3. Looked up from germline, CDR1 is GTSNPN and CDR2 is SVGIG (reference sequence). V lost 4 bases and J 7 bases, leaving 5 bases between the germline ends.

The chain combines TRBV21-1 with TRBJ2-7; TRBD1, the D gene given by the table, was not confirmed from the DNA. TRBV21-1 is recorded as a pseudogene. This CDR3 has 15 residues. This chain's CDR3 is CASSRGQGISYEQYF. The DNA of the CDR3 is TGTGCCAGCAGCAGGGGACAGGGAATTAGCTACGAGCAGTACTTC.

The CDR3, as DNA: TGTGCCAGTAGTCCGGGACACAGCTCCTACAATGAGCAGTTCTTC. This translates into CASSPGHSSYNEQFF. The chain recombines TRBV19 with TRBJ2-1; possible D gene TRBD1, 6 bases. This CDR3 has 15 amino acids. Per germline, CDR1 LNHDA and CDR2 SQIVND (reference sequence). The V end was cut by 5 bases, the J end by 0 bases, with 11 bases between.

The chain carries TRBV18 and TRBJ1-5, with D unclear. Trimming removed 6 bases from V and 0 bases from J, with 9 bases in between. This CDR3 contains 14 residues. Germline V gene sequence: CDR1 KGHSH, CDR2 LQKENI. As DNA, the CDR3 is TGTGCCAGCTCCCCGAGTTATAGCAATCAGCCCCAGCATTTT. Protein sequence: CASSPSYSNQPQHF.

CDR3 bases: TGTGCCAGCAGCTTAACAGGGGGCCCTGAAGCTTTCTTT. Protein product: CASSLTGGPEAFF. This sequence joins TRBV13 and TRBJ1-1, with 9 bases identical to TRBD1. Unmatched junction bases numbered 1, after V lost 2 bases and J lost 6 bases. The CDR3 contains 13 residues. The germline V gene encodes CDR1 PRHDT and CDR2 FYEKMQ (reference sequence).

The chain recombines TRBV30 with TRBJ1-6; D is unresolved. Germline values: CDR1 GTSNPN, CDR2 SVGIG (reference sequence). CDR3 length equals 13 residues. The V end was cut by 3 bases, the J end by 4 bases, with 7 bases between. This chain's CDR3 is CAWRTAYNSPLHF. The DNA for the CDR3 is TGTGCCTGGAGAACAGCTTATAATTCACCCCTCCACTTT. The full variable domain, with the rest looked up from reference TRBV30 and TRBJ1-6, is SQTIHQWPATLVQPVGSPLSLECTVEGTSNPNLYWYRQAAGRGLQLLFYSVGIGQISSEVPQNLSASRPQDRQFILSSKKLLLSDSGFYLCAWRTAYNSPLHFGNGTRLTVT.

The chain joins TRBV28 to TRBJ2-1; D gene unclear. Trimming took off 5 bases at V and 10 bases at J, with 12 bases between the two ends. This CDR3 contains 12 residues. Germline V gives CDR1 MDHEN, CDR2 SYDVKM. The CDR3 region has the DNA TGTGCCAGCAGTCCCTCGCCGAGAGAGCAGTTCTTC. Translation: CASSPSPREQFF.

This clone was found a few times. The CDR3, as DNA: TGTGCCAGCAGCTCCGGGATCAATCAGCCCCAGCATTTT. This encodes CASSSGINQPQHF. The chain couples TRBV14 to TRBJ1-5; no clear D. Germline assignment: CDR1 SGHDN and CDR2 FVKESK. The CDR3 covers 13 residues. V was pared by 5 bases and J by 3 bases, with 8 bases between.

This clone was seen a handful of times. The rearrangement links TRBV20-1 to TRBJ1-2; 7 bases match TRBD1. J gave up 12 bases and V 6 bases, and 7 bases lay outside the gene matches. CDR1 is DFQATT and CDR2 is SNEGSKA in the germline V gene (reference sequence). This CDR3 contains 10 residues. CDR3 coding DNA: TGCAGTGCGATGGGACAGCTCAACACCTTC. It yields the protein CSAMGQLNTF.

The genes are TRBV5-1 and TRBJ1-1; 8 nucleotides match TRBD1. In germline, CDR1 is SGHRS, CDR2 YFSETQ. There are 17 residues in the CDR3. The V segment lost 4 bases and the J segment 0 bases; nucleotides outside the gene matches: 11. The CDR3 here is CASSRDRGPTLNTEAFF. In DNA, the CDR3 is TGCGCCAGCAGCCGCGACAGGGGTCCTACCCTGAACACTGAAGCTTTCTTT. Variable domain in full (rest from reference TRBV5-1 and TRBJ1-1): KAGVTQTPRYLIKTRGQQVTLSCSPISGHRSVSWYQQTPGQGLQFLFEYFSETQRNKGNFPGRFSGRQFSNSRSEMNVSTLELGDSALYLCASSRDRGPTLNTEAFFGQGTRLTVV.

This clone was counted once. Other DNA variants within this sample encode the same CDR3. The V gene is TRBV28, the J gene TRBJ1-5, with 7 nucleotides matching TRBD1. In germline, CDR1 is MDHEN, CDR2 SYDVKM. This CDR3 spans 14 amino acids. V shed 3 bases and J 2 bases; nucleotides not matched to a gene: 1. The CDR3 DNA follows: TGTGCCAGCAGTTTTACAGGGGGCAATCAGCCCCAGCATTTT. It encodes CASSFTGGNQPQHF.

This rearrangement joins TRBV19 to TRBJ1-5; D possibly corresponds to TRBD1 (5 bases). This CDR3 contains 15 residues. Trimming took off 3 bases at V and 6 bases at J, with 15 bases between the two ends. Per the germline V gene, CDR1 is LNHDA and CDR2 is SQIVND (reference sequence). The CDR3 sequence is CASSISGRAGQPQHF. In nucleotides, the CDR3 is TGTGCCAGTAGTATCAGTGGCAGGGCTGGTCAGCCCCAGCATTTT.

This chain uses TRBV4-1 with TRBJ1-1; D is ambiguous. This CDR3 has 13 amino acids. Looked up from germline, CDR1 is MGHRA and CDR2 is YSYEKL. Trimming pared 6 bases from V and 1 base from J, leaving 9 bases between. The CDR3 DNA sequence: TGCGCCAGCAGATTCGGGGAGAACACTGAAGCTTTCTTT. Encoded protein: CASRFGENTEAFF.

V gene TRBV15 combines with J gene TRBJ2-7; 10 bases agree with TRBD1. With 1 base clipped from V and 3 bases from J, the junction kept 3 bases outside the gene matches. Germline loops: CDR1 LNHNV, CDR2 YYDKDF (reference sequence). The CDR3 consists of 15 residues. The CDR3 DNA reads as TGTGCCACCAGCAGAGGACAGGGGGCTTTCTACGAGCAGTACTTC. Translating gives CATSRGQGAFYEQYF.

This clone was detected only a few times. J is TRBJ1-4 and V is TRBV7-3, with D possibly matching TRBD1 (6 bases). Germline CDR1 is SGHTA and CDR2 is FQGTGA. Trimming left V 5 bases short and J 4 bases short, with 14 bases between. This CDR3 region has 15 residues. DNA for the CDR3: TGTGCCAGCAGCCGGAACAGGGTTGGTAATGAAAAACTGTTTTTT. This encodes CASSRNRVGNEKLFF. Looking up the rest from reference TRBV7-3 and TRBJ1-4 gives the full variable domain: GAGVSQTPSNKVTEKGKYVELRCDPISGHTALYWYRQSLGQGPEFLIYFQGTGAADDSGLPNDRFFAVRPEGSVSTLKIQRTERGDSAVYLCASSRNRVGNEKLFFGSGTQLSVL.

V gene TRBV28 combines with J gene TRBJ2-7; perhaps TRBD2 as D (5 bases). Trimming removed 2 bases from V and 5 bases from J, with 10 bases in between. The germline CDR1 and CDR2 sequences are MDHEN and SYDVKM. The CDR3 sequence is 13 residues long. The CDR3 nucleotides are TGTGCCAGCAGTTTACGGGGATTCGACGAGCAGTACTTC. It encodes CASSLRGFDEQYF.

V usage is TRBV11-1 and J usage is TRBJ2-1; D unresolved. Germline loops: CDR1 SGHAT, CDR2 FQDESV (reference sequence). The CDR3 is 16 amino acids. Trimming removed 5 bases from V and 4 bases from J, with 18 bases in between. CDR3 sequence (DNA): TGTGCCAGCAGCCCTCTAGAGACGAGGCTATACAATGAGCAGTTCTTC. It specifies CASSPLETRLYNEQFF. Combining the CDR3 with reference TRBV11-1 and TRBJ2-1 gives the whole variable domain EAEVAQSPRYKITEKSQAVAFWCDPISGHATLYWYRQILGQGPELLVQFQDESVVDDSQLPKDRFSAERLKGVDSTLKIQPAELGDSAMYLCASSPLETRLYNEQFFGPGTRLTVL.

About this clone itself: The sample carries other DNA sequences with the same CDR3. This chain joins TRBV9 and TRBJ2-7; D not resolved. Trimming shortened V by 3 bases and J by 3 bases, and 4 bases separated the two germline ends. The CDR3 is made up of 11 amino acids. CDR1 is SGDLS and CDR2 is YYNGEE in the germline V gene. CDR3 sequence: CASSAGYEQYF. DNA of the CDR3: TGTGCCAGCAGCGCAGGCTACGAGCAGTACTTC.

This chain uses TRBV6-5 with TRBJ2-5; TRBD2 matches 10 bases. This CDR3 spans 15 amino acids. In germline, CDR1 is MNHEY, CDR2 SVGAGI. J was trimmed by 5 bases and V by 5 bases; bases with no gene match: 8. The CDR3: CASSKLAGVSETQYF. CDR3 in DNA: TGTGCCAGCAGTAAGCTAGCGGGAGTTTCGGAGACCCAGTACTTC.

The chain carries TRBV27 and TRBJ1-1, with TRBD1 as a possible D gene (6 bases). Deletions cut 6 bases from V and 4 bases from J, with 18 bases between. This CDR3 is built from 15 residues. Germline-derived CDR1 and CDR2 are MNHEY and SMNVEV (reference sequence). This CDR3 is CASSAPGHSSTEAFF. The CDR3 DNA is TGTGCCAGCAGCGCCCCGGGACATAGCTCCACTGAAGCTTTCTTT.

In its sample, this clone was seen a few times. V and J are TRBV25-1 and TRBJ1-1, with TRBD1 matching over 9 bases. Germline CDR1 MGHDK, CDR2 SYGVNS. The CDR3 contains 14 residues. Trimming removed 3 bases from V and 4 bases from J; junction bases left unmatched: 3. This chain's CDR3 is CASSDQTGGTEAFF. CDR3 nucleotide sequence: TGTGCCAGCAGTGACCAGACAGGGGGCACTGAAGCTTTCTTT.